This entry lists 21 T cell receptor beta chains sequenced from one sample in a study of blood T cell repertoires in COVID-19 (dated by TCRdb to between 2020 and 2021). The protocol used for the library was the immunoSEQ multiplex PCR assay. What TCRdb holds here is the immuneACCESS table cut down to in-frame rearrangements. Part of the clones is not present; checked against another copy, under half of the missing clones reflect an unresolved V gene, and the others are unexplained. Counted in this sample were 150,000 to 200,000 clones; 94% of them appeared once. Together, the top ten hold about 0.76% of the sample. The sample taken for sequencing was peripheral blood. The receptors here all came from a man aged 25 to 45 with COVID-19, enrolled during active disease.

The gene calls are TRBV13 and TRBJ1-1; 9 nucleotides match TRBD1. CDR1 and CDR2 (germline): PRHDT, FYEKMQ (reference sequence). The CDR3 sequence is 17 residues long. After removal of 1 base from V and 0 bases from J, the junction contained 6 bases not matched to a gene. The CDR3, as DNA: TGTGCCAGCAGCTTAGAGACAGGGGGGCTTATGAACACTGAAGCTTTCTTT. Protein: CASSLETGGLMNTEAFF.

The CDR3, as DNA: TGCGCCAGCAGACCCACAGGGTTGGATTCACCCCTCCACTTT. Protein product: CASRPTGLDSPLHF. This chain uses TRBV5-1 with TRBJ1-6, with D possibly being TRBD1 (6 bases). Deletions cut 5 bases from V and 8 bases from J, with 14 bases between. The CDR3 loop spans 14 amino acids. Germline-derived CDR1 and CDR2 are SGHRS and YFSETQ.

J is TRBJ1-2 and V is TRBV19; possible D gene TRBD1, 5 bases. Deletions cut 8 bases from V and 4 bases from J, with 17 bases between. From germline, CDR1 is LNHDA and CDR2 SQIVND (reference sequence). The CDR3 extends over 14 amino acids. This chain's CDR3 is CASCRQSRAYGYTF. CDR3 nucleotides: TGTGCCAGTTGCAGACAGTCCCGGGCCTATGGCTACACCTTC.

The rearrangement joins TRBV29-1 to TRBJ2-5; 7 nucleotides align to TRBD2. The germline V gene has CDR1 SQVTM and CDR2 ANQGSEA. V dropped 7 bases and J dropped 1; count of bases not matched to a gene: 6. The CDR3 covers 13 residues. The CDR3 here is CSALRGIQETQYF. CDR3 in DNA: TGCAGCGCCCTGCGGGGGATCCAAGAGACCCAGTACTTC.

This chain links TRBV30 with TRBJ2-5; TRBD2 is a possible D gene (5 bases). The CDR3 runs to 14 residues. Trimming took off 2 bases at V and 4 bases at J, with 14 bases between the two ends. Germline CDR1 and CDR2: GTSNPN and SVGIG (reference sequence). CDR3 bases: TGTGCCTGGAGTTCCCGGGGTGGGGTAGAGACCCAGTACTTC. Protein: CAWSSRGGVETQYF.

CDR3 amino acids: CAISGTSGGHGDTQYF. The CDR3 coding sequence is TGTGCCATCAGTGGGACTAGCGGGGGCCACGGGGATACGCAGTATTTT. The chain couples TRBV10-3 to TRBJ2-3; TRBD2 matches at 13 bases. The CDR3 has 16 amino acids. After removal of 4 bases from V and 6 bases from J, the junction contained 7 bases not matched to a gene. The germline V gene has CDR1 ENHRY and CDR2 SYGVKD.

The chain links TRBV28 to TRBJ1-3; the D gene is possibly TRBD1 (6 bases). Per germline, CDR1 MDHEN and CDR2 SYDVKM. The CDR3 totals 14 residues. V was trimmed by 1 base and J by 7 bases, leaving 11 bases between them. The CDR3 DNA follows: TGTGCCAGCAGTTTATTGGCAGGGGACAACACCATATATTTT. Translated, it gives CASSLLAGDNTIYF.

V gene TRBV2 combines with J gene TRBJ2-1, with D possibly being TRBD2 (6 bases). CDR1 and CDR2 from the germline V gene are SNHLY and FYNNEI. The CDR3 has 14 residues. V dropped 4 bases and J dropped 4 bases, with 11 bases sitting between them. CDR3 in amino acids: CASSVGGGYNEQFF. The CDR3 DNA follows: TGTGCCAGCAGTGTGGGTGGAGGGTACAATGAGCAGTTCTTC.

Of note for this clone: This specimen includes other DNA sequences encoding the same CDR3. V usage is TRBV10-3 and J usage is TRBJ1-5; weak D call: TRBD1 (6 bases). Germline assignment: CDR1 ENHRY and CDR2 SYGVKD. The CDR3 is made up of 13 amino acids. Trimming left V 6 bases short and J 4 bases short, with 10 bases between. CDR3 residues: CAISGGLNQPQHF. DNA of the CDR3: TGTGCCATCAGCGGGGGGCTTAATCAGCCCCAGCATTTT.

In its sample, this clone was seen a few times. The genes are TRBV12-3 or TRBV12-4 and TRBJ1-1; D uncertain. CDR3 length equals 12 residues. V shed 3 bases and J shed 6 bases, with 8 bases lying between them. The CDR3 loop reads CASSFGTPEAFF. The DNA for the CDR3 is TGTGCCAGCAGTTTCGGTACTCCTGAAGCTTTCTTT.

This chain links TRBV7-3 with TRBJ2-1; 11 bases are shared with TRBD2. Trimming cost V 3 bases and J 8 bases; bases outside gene matches: 3. This CDR3 region has 14 residues. Per germline, CDR1 SGHTA and CDR2 FQGTGA. The chain's CDR3 is CASSFGTSGDEQFF. The CDR3 nucleotides read TGTGCCAGCAGCTTTGGGACTAGCGGCGATGAGCAGTTCTTC.

V is TRBV27 and J is TRBJ1-1, with 8 bases identical to TRBD1. Germline assignment: CDR1 MNHEY and CDR2 SMNVEV (reference sequence). The CDR3 spans 15 residues. V dropped 6 bases and J dropped 1; count of bases not matched to a gene: 7. The CDR3 spells CASRSGGDSNTEAFF. The DNA for the CDR3 is TGTGCCAGCAGGTCAGGGGGCGATTCGAACACTGAAGCTTTCTTT.

Only one count was recorded for this clone. The rearrangement uses TRBV5-1 and TRBJ2-7, with a tentative D call TRBD1 (6 bases). The CDR3 is made up of 13 amino acids. Germline V CDR1 and CDR2: SGHRS, YFSETQ. The V gene lost 5 bases and the J gene lost 0 bases, with 9 bases spanning the gap. CDR3: CASRPDSSYEQYF. The CDR3 bases are TGCGCCAGCAGGCCGGACAGCTCCTACGAGCAGTACTTC.

V and J are TRBV19 and TRBJ2-3; D may be TRBD1 (5 bases). Trimming cost V 3 bases and J 6 bases, with 16 bases left between them. Germline values: CDR1 LNHDA, CDR2 SQIVND (reference sequence). This CDR3 has 15 residues. CDR3 coding DNA: TGTGCCAGTAGTATCCTGTCCAGGGTAGGGGATACGCAGTATTTT. This translates into CASSILSRVGDTQYF. The whole variable domain, remainder taken from reference TRBV19 and TRBJ2-3, is DGGITQSPKYLFRKEGQNVTLSCEQNLNHDAMYWYRQDPGQGLRLIYYSQIVNDFQKGDIAEGYSVSREKKESFPLTVTSAQKNPTAFYLCASSILSRVGDTQYFGPGTRLTVL.

The genes are TRBV12-5 and TRBJ1-3; TRBD1 matches at 9 bases. V dropped 2 bases and J dropped 2; count of bases not matched to a gene: 22. This CDR3 contains 22 residues. CDR1 is LGHNT and CDR2 is FRNRAP in the germline V gene. The CDR3 sequence is CASGLLLVTGGPNLRTGNTIYF. CDR3 sequence (DNA): TGTGCTAGTGGTTTGCTTTTAGTGACAGGGGGTCCTAACCTCCGAACTGGAAACACCATATATTTT.

The chain is built from TRBV18 and TRBJ1-5, with TRBD1 identical over 8 bases. Germline V CDR1 and CDR2: KGHSH, LQKENI. CDR3 length: 16 residues. The J segment lost 5 bases and the V segment lost 3 bases, leaving 9 bases of the junction unmatched. The CDR3 spells CASSPYETGAYQPQHF. The CDR3, as DNA: TGTGCCAGCTCACCCTACGAGACAGGGGCTTATCAGCCCCAGCATTTT.

The genes are TRBV19 and TRBJ1-5, with D perhaps matching TRBD1 (5 bases). CDR1 and CDR2 from the germline V gene are LNHDA and SQIVND (reference sequence). V dropped 6 bases and J dropped 2 bases, with 14 bases sitting between them. CDR3 length: 15 amino acids. The CDR3 sequence is CASSPIAGGNQPQHF. The CDR3 nucleotides read TGTGCCAGTAGCCCTATCGCGGGGGGCAATCAGCCCCAGCATTTT.

The J gene is TRBJ1-6, the V gene TRBV10-1; 7 nucleotides align to TRBD1. The CDR3 contains 14 residues. Germline trimming cut 6 bases from V and 5 bases from J; bases unmatched to any gene: 4. Germline V gives CDR1 WNHNN, CDR2 SYGVQD (reference sequence). CDR3 amino acids: CASSLGQDNSPLHF. The CDR3 DNA sequence: TGCGCCAGCAGCCTTGGACAGGATAATTCACCCCTCCACTTT.

The chain couples TRBV19 to TRBJ1-1, with D uncertain. The CDR3 has 13 residues. Germline-derived CDR1 and CDR2 are LNHDA and SQIVND (reference sequence). Deletions cut 2 bases from V and 1 base from J, with 5 bases between. The chain's CDR3 is CASSIWQNTEAFF. The CDR3 DNA sequence: TGTGCCAGTAGTATATGGCAGAACACTGAAGCTTTCTTT.

The chain joins TRBV6-5 to TRBJ1-5; D call uncertain. V dropped 6 bases and J dropped 2 bases, with 14 bases sitting between them. The CDR3 is 15 amino acids. The V gene's germline CDR1 is MNHEY and CDR2 SVGAGI. CDR3 coding DNA: TGTGCCAGCAGGGAGAGGAGGGTCGGCAATCAGCCCCAGCATTTT. As protein: CASRERRVGNQPQHF.

This chain connects TRBV3-1 (or the pseudogene TRBV3-2) to TRBJ1-1; the D is unclear. CDR3 size: 14 residues. Germline CDR1 reads LGHDT; CDR2 reads YNNKEL (reference sequence). Trimming took 7 bases from V and 0 from J, leaving 12 bases between them. CDR3 residues: CASTLSRLNTEAFF. The DNA for the CDR3 is TGTGCCAGCACCCTATCGAGGCTGAACACTGAAGCTTTCTTT.